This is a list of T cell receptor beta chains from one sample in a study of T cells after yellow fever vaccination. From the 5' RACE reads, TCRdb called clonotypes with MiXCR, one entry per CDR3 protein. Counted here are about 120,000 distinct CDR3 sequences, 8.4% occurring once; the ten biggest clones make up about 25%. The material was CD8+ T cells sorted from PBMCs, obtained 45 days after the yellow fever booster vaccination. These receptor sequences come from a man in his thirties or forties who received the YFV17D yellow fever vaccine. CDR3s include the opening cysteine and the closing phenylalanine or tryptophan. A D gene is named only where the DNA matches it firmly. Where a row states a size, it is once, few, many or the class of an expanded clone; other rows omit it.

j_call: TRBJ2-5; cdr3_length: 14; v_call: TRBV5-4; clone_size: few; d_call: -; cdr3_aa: CASSYGLAAETQYF; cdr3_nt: TGTGCCAGCAGCTACGGACTCGCTGCGGAGACCCAGTACTTC
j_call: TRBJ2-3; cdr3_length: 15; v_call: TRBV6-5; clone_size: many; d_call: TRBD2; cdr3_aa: CASNPGLTNTDTQYF; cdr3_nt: TGTGCCAGCAACCCGGGACTAACCAACACAGATACGCAGTATTTT
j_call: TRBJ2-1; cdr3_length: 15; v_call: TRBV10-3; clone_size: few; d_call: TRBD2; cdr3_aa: CAISGGTSGPNEQFF; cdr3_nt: TGTGCCATCAGTGGTGGGACTAGCGGGCCCAATGAGCAGTTCTTC
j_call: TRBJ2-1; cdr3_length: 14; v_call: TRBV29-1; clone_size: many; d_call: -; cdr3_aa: CSVGGQGSYNEQFF; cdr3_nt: TGCAGCGTTGGCGGGCAGGGAAGTTACAATGAGCAGTTCTTC
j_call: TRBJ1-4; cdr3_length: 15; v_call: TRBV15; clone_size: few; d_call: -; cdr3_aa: CATSRDRPTNEKLFF; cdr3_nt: TGTGCCACCAGCAGAGATCGTCCAACTAATGAAAAACTGTTTTTT
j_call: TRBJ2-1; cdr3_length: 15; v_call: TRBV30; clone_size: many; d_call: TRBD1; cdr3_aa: CAWATGASSYNEQFF; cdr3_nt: TGTGCCTGGGCCACAGGGGCTAGCTCCTACAATGAGCAGTTCTTC
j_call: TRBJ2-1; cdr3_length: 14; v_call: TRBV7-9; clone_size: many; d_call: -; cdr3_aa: CASSRGSSYNEQFF; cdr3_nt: TGTGCCAGCAGCCGGGGGAGCTCCTACAATGAGCAGTTCTTC
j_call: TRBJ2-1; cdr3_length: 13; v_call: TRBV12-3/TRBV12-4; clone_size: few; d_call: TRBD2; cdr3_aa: CASCDGGSIEQFF; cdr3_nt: TGTGCCAGCTGTGATGGCGGGAGTATTGAGCAGTTCTTC
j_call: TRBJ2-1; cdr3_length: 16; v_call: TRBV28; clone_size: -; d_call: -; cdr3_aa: CASSSQTESSYNEQFF; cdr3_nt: TGTGCCAGCAGTAGCCAAACGGAGAGCTCCTACAATGAGCAGTTCTTC
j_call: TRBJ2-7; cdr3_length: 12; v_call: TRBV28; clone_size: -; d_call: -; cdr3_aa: CASSGLAYEQYF; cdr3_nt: TGTGCCAGCAGTGGGTTAGCTTACGAGCAGTACTTC
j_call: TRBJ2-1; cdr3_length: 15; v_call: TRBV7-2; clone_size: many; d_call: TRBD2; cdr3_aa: CASSWASGRYNEQFF; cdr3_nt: TGTGCCAGCAGCTGGGCTAGCGGGAGGTACAATGAGCAGTTCTTC
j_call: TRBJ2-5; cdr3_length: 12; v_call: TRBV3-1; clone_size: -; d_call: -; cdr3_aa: CANPQSEETQYF; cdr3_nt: TGTGCCAACCCCCAGAGCGAAGAGACCCAGTACTTC
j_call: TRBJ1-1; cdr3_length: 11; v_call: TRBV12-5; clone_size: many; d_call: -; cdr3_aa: CASGPSAEAFF; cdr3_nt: TGTGCTAGTGGCCCGAGTGCTGAAGCTTTCTTT
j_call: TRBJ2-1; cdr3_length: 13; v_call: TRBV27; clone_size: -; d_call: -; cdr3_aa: CASSSSPGGEQFF; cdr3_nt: TGTGCCAGCAGTTCATCACCAGGCGGCGAGCAGTTCTTC
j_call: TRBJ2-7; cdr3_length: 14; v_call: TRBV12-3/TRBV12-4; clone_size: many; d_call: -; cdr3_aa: CASSTFSGAYEQYF; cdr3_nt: TGTGCCAGCAGTACCTTCTCCGGGGCCTACGAGCAGTACTTC
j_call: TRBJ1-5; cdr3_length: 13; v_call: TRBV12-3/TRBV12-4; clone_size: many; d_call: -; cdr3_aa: CASSLWGFQPQHF; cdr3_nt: TGTGCCAGCAGTTTATGGGGTTTTCAGCCCCAGCATTTT
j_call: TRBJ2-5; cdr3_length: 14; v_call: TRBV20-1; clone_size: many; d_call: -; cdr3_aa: CSARVADLEETQYF; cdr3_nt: TGCAGTGCTAGAGTCGCGGATCTGGAAGAGACCCAGTACTTC
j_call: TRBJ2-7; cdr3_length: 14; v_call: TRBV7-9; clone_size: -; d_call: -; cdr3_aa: CASNRDILSYERYF; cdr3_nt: TGTGCCAGCAACCGGGACATTCTCTCCTACGAGCGGTACTTC
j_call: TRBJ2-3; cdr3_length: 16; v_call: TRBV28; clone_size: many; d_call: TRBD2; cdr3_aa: CASLPPPGLGTDTQYF; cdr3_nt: TGTGCCAGCTTACCACCGCCGGGACTAGGAACAGATACGCAGTATTTT
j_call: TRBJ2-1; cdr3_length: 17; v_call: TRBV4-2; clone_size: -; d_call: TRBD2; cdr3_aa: CASSQETLAGSYNEQFF; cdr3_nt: TGTGCCAGCAGCCAAGAGACACTAGCGGGCTCCTACAATGAGCAGTTCTTC
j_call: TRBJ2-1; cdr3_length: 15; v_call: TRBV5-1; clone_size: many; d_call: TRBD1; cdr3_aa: CASSLGTESYNEQFF; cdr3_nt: TGCGCCAGCAGCCTAGGGACAGAGTCCTACAATGAGCAGTTCTTC
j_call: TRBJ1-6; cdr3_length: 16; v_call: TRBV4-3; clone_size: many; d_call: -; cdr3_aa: CASSQEMGARNSPLHF; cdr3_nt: TGCGCCAGCAGCCAAGAGATGGGGGCGCGTAATTCACCCCTCCACTTT
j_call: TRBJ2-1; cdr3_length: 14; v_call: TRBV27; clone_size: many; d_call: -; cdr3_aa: CASSFLGSNNEQFF; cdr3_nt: TGTGCCAGCAGTTTTCTAGGTTCCAACAATGAGCAGTTCTTC
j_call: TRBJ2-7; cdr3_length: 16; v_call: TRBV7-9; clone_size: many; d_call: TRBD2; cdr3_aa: CASSLVSGLASHEQYF; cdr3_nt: TGTGCCAGCAGCTTAGTATCCGGACTAGCGAGCCACGAGCAGTACTTC
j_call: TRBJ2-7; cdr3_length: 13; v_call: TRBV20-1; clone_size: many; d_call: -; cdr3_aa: CSQGSLLTYEQYF; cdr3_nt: TGCAGTCAGGGGAGCTTGCTAACCTACGAGCAGTACTTC
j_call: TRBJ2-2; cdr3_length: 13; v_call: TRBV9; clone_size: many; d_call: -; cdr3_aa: CASSVSVHGELFF; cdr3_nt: TGTGCCAGCAGTGTATCAGTTCACGGGGAGCTGTTTTTT
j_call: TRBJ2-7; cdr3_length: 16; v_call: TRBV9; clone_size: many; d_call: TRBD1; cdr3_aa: CASSGDRDRGTNEQYF; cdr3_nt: TGTGCCAGCAGCGGAGACCGGGACAGGGGGACTAACGAGCAGTACTTC
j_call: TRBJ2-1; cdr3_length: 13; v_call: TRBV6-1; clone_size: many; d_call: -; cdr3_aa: CASSQELYNEQFF; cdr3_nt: TGTGCCAGCAGTCAAGAGCTTTACAATGAGCAGTTCTTC
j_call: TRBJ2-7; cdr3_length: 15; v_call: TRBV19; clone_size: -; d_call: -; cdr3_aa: CASSTFLGATYEQYF; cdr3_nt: TGTGCCAGTAGTACCTTTTTGGGCGCAACCTACGAGCAGTACTTC
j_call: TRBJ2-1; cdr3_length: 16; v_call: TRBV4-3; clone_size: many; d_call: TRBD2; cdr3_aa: CASSQDWTSALNEQFF; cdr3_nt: TGCGCCAGCAGCCAAGATTGGACTAGCGCCCTCAATGAGCAGTTCTTC
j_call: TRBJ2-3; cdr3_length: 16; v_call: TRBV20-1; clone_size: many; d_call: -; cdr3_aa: CSARDRLTDSTDTQYF; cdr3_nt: TGCAGTGCTAGAGATCGTCTGACAGATAGCACAGATACGCAGTATTTT
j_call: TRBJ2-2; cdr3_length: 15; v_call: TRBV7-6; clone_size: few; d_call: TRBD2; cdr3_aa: CASSFLAGETGELFF; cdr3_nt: TGTGCCAGCAGCTTTCTAGCGGGAGAAACCGGGGAGCTGTTTTTT
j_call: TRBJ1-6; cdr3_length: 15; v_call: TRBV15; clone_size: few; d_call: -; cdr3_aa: CATSRGRIINSPLHF; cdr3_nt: TGTGCCACCAGCAGAGGACGGATTATTAATTCACCCCTCCACTTT
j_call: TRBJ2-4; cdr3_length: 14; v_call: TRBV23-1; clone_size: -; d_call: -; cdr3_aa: CASSLLHQGNIQYF; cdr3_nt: TGCGCCAGCAGTCTTCTTCATCAGGGGAACATTCAGTACTTC
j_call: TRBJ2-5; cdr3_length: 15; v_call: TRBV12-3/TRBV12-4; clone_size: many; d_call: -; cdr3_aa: CASSPTGGLQETQYF; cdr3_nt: TGTGCCAGCAGTCCGACGGGTGGACTTCAAGAGACCCAGTACTTC
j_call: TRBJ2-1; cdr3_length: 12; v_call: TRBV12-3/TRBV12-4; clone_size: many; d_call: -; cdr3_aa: CASSPTHNEQFF; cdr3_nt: TGTGCCAGCAGTCCGACGCACAATGAGCAGTTCTTC
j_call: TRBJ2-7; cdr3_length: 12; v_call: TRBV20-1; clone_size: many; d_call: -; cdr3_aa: CSVVSDSYEQYF; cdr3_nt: TGCAGTGTGGTTAGCGACTCCTACGAGCAGTACTTC
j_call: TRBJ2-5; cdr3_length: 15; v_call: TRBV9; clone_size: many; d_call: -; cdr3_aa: CASTLGGLGQETQYF; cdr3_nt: TGTGCCAGCACCCTCGGGGGGCTGGGTCAAGAGACCCAGTACTTC
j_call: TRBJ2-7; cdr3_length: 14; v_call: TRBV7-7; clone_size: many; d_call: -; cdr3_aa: CASSLTAGNNEQYF; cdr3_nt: TGTGCCAGCAGCTTAACAGCGGGTAACAACGAGCAGTACTTC
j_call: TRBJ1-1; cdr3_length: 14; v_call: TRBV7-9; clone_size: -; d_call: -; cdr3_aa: CASTKAGEGAEAFF; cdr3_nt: TGTGCCAGCACCAAGGCAGGGGAGGGAGCTGAAGCTTTCTTT
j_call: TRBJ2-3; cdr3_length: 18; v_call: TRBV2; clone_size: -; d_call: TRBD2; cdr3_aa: CTFTGTETSGRFTDTQYF; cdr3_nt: TGTACCTTCACCGGGACAGAGACTAGCGGGAGGTTCACAGATACGCAGTATTTT
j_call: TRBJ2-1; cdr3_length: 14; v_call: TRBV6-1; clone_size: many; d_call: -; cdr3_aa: CATERDSDYNEQFF; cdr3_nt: TGTGCCACCGAACGGGACTCAGACTACAATGAGCAGTTCTTC
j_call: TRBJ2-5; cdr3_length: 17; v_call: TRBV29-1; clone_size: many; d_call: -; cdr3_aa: CSAGGGKSGEGQETQYF; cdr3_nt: TGCAGCGCCGGTGGGGGAAAGAGCGGAGAAGGACAAGAGACCCAGTACTTC
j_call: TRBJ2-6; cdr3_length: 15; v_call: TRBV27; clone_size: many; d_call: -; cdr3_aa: CASSLLGAGANVLTF; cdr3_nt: TGTGCCAGCAGTTTACTGGGCGCTGGGGCCAACGTCCTGACTTTC
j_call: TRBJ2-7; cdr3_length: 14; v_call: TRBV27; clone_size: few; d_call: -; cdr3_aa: CASSLSPGSYEQYF; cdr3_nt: TGTGCCAGCAGCCTAAGTCCGGGGAGCTACGAGCAGTACTTC
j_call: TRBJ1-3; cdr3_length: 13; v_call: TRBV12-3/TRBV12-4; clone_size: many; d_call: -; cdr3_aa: CASSFLTGNTIYF; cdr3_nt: TGTGCCAGCAGTTTCCTTACTGGAAACACCATATATTTT
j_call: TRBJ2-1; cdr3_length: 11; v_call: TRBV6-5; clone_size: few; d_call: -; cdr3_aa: CASSYTGEQFF; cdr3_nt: TGTGCCAGCAGTTACACCGGTGAGCAGTTCTTC
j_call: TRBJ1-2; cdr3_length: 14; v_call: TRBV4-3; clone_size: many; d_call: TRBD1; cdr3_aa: CASSQEDRVAGYTF; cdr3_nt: TGCGCCAGCAGCCAAGAGGACAGGGTTGCAGGCTACACCTTC
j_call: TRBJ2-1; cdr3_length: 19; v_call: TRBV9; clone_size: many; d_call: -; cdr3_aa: CASSGTGRDATGAYNEQFF; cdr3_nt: TGTGCCAGCAGCGGAACGGGACGGGACGCGACGGGAGCCTACAATGAGCAGTTCTTC
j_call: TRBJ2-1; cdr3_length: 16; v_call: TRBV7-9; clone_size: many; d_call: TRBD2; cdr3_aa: CASSRTSGSRPDEQFF; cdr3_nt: TGTGCCAGCAGCCGTACTAGCGGGAGTCGCCCGGATGAGCAGTTCTTC